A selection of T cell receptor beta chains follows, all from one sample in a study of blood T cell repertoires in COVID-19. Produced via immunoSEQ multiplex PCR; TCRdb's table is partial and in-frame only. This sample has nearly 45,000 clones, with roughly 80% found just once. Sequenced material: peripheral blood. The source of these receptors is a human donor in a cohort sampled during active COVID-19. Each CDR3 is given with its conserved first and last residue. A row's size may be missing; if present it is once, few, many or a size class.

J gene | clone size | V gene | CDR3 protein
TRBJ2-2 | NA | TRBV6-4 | CASSPDRAHTGELFF
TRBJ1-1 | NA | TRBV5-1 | CASSLVLEGTEAFF
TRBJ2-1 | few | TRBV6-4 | CASRTKTSGGHNEQFF
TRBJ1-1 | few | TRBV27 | CASSLSRGTEAFF
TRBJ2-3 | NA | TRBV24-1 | CATSDSDTQYF
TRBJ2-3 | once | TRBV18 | CASSPPSGGAQGTQYF
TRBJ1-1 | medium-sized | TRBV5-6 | CASSPPLRTEAFF
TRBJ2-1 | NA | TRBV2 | CASSEGAGQGTEQFF
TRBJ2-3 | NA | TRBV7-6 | CASSTGQGTDTQYF
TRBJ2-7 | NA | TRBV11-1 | CASSGEEGTGRYEQYF
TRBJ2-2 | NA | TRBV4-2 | CASSQDISLRTGELFF
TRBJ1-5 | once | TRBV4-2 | CASSQGQGPNSNQPQHF
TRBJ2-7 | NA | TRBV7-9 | CASSWGTGGTYEQYF
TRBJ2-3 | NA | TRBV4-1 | CASSFIGTRTDTQYF
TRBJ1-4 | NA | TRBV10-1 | CASSAGYGEKLFF
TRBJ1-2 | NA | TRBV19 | CASNWGLGYTF
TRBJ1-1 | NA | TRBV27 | CASSLDQGAYTEAFF
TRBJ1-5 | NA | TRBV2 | CASKGTDYNQPQHF
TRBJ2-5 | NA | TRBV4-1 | CASSQDTGRTQYF
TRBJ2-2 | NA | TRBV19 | CASSSSGGVNTGELFF
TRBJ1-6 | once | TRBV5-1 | CASSPRDNSPLHF
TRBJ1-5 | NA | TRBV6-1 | CASSEPGNSNQPQHF
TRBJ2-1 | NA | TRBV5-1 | CASSLSGTGGGVEQFF
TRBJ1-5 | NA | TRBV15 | CATSREEGAKQPQHF
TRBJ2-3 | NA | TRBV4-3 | CASSQQGGGASDTQYF
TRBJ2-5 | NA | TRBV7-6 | CASSLDQGFMETQYF
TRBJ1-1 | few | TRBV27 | CASGGMGRRNTEAFF
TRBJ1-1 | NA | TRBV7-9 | CASSLRTGPNTEAFF
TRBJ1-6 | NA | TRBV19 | CASTTGESYNSPLHF
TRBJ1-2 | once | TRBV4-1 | CASSQVTGSKDYTF
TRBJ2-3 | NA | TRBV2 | CATAKRGGSTDTQYF
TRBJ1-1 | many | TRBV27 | CASRLQGGNTEAFF
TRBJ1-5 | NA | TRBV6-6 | CASSSARQGASQPQHF
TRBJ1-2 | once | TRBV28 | CASSLGQGLFGYTF
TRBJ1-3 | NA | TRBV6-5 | CASSSTGSGNTIYF
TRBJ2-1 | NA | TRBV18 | CASSPSDNEQFF
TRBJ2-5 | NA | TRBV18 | CASSPPGEETQYF
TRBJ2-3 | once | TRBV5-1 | CASSLALDRGTDTQYF
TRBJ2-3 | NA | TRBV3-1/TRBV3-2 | CASSQITGARADTQYF
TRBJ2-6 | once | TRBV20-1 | CSASSRVSGANVLTF
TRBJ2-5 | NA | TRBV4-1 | CASSQESMAGGWETQYF
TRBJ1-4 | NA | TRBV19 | CASRRDSPGEKLFF
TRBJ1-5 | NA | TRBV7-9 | CASSLDSYSNQPQHF
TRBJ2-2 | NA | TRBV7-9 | CASSLGLAGTGELFF